The 17 T cell receptor beta chains presented below share a single source sample, sequenced in a study of blood T cell repertoires in COVID-19. TCRdb's copy holds only in-frame clones and misses some; the assay was immunoSEQ multiplex PCR. This table has more than 200,000 clones, around 84% appearing once. Material: PBMCs or T cells enriched from blood (not recorded which). The source is a woman in her 50s who had recovered from COVID-19.

The gene calls are TRBV18 and TRBJ2-1; D possibly corresponds to TRBD1 (5 bases). CDR3 length: 16 residues. V lost 3 bases to trimming and J lost 4 bases, with 16 bases between them. The germline V gene encodes CDR1 KGHSH and CDR2 LQKENI. CDR3 nucleotide sequence: TGTGCCAGCTCACCTCAACAGGTTCCGAGTTACAATGAGCAGTTCTTC. Its translation is CASSPQQVPSYNEQFF.

This clone was recorded once. V usage is TRBV7-8 and J usage is TRBJ1-3; D perhaps matches TRBD1 (5 bases). Deletions cut 1 base from V and 8 bases from J, with 12 bases between. The germline V gene has CDR1 SGHVS and CDR2 FQNEAQ. This CDR3 has 14 amino acids. This CDR3 is CASSLVGEGHTIYF. The CDR3 DNA sequence: TGTGCCAGCAGCTTAGTCGGGGAGGGGCACACCATATATTTT.

The V call is TRBV3-1 (or the pseudogene TRBV3-2), the J call TRBJ2-2; possibly TRBD2 for D (6 bases). This CDR3 has 13 residues. The ends were cut back, 4 bases at V and 4 bases at J, with 7 bases in the middle. Germline CDR1 reads LGHDT; CDR2 reads YNNKEL (reference sequence). The CDR3 protein is CASSLRGTGELFF. The CDR3 nucleotides read TGTGCCAGCAGCCTGCGGGGCACCGGGGAGCTGTTTTTT.

The table lists this clone with a few counts. V and J are TRBV6-2 or TRBV6-3 and TRBJ1-2; a possible D gene is TRBD1 (5 bases). Trimming removed 0 bases from V and 4 bases from J, with 12 bases in between. This CDR3 comprises 15 residues. Germline V gene lookup returns CDR1 MNHEY and CDR2 SVGEGT. CDR3 residues: CASSYSGAQGYGYTF. DNA for the CDR3: TGTGCCAGCAGTTACTCCGGAGCGCAGGGCTATGGCTACACCTTC.

This clone occurred a few times. The rearrangement joins TRBV29-1 to TRBJ1-2, with D perhaps TRBD1 (6 bases). Germline V lookup: CDR1 SQVTM, CDR2 ANQGSEA. V shed 1 base and J shed 8 bases, with 17 bases lying between them. This CDR3 has 14 amino acids. CDR3 protein: CSVEVFRGGGGYTF. For the CDR3, the DNA is TGCAGCGTTGAAGTCTTCAGGGGTGGCGGCGGCTACACCTTC.

The genes are TRBV10-3 and TRBJ1-1; D remains unclear. This CDR3 is 13 amino acids long. V lost 3 bases and J 5 bases, leaving 10 bases between the germline ends. Germline lookup yields CDR1 ENHRY and CDR2 SYGVKD. Written as DNA, the CDR3 is TGTGCCATCAGTGACGCGGGAAGGACTGAAGCTTTCTTT. Translated, it gives CAISDAGRTEAFF.

The chain employs TRBV5-1 and TRBJ2-2, with D possibly TRBD1 on 6 matching bases. V shed 1 base and J shed 3 bases, with 16 bases lying between them. Germline CDR1 is SGHRS and CDR2 is YFSETQ. The CDR3 is 17 residues long. The CDR3 bases are TGCGCCAGCAGCTTGAGGCCGGGCAGGGGATACACCGGGGAGCTGTTTTTT. Protein: CASSLRPGRGYTGELFF.

The genes are TRBV5-4 and TRBJ1-1; the D is unclear. Trimming removed 0 bases from V and 0 bases from J, with 6 bases in between. The CDR3 extends over 14 amino acids. CDR1 is SGHNT, CDR2 YYREEE, per germline (reference sequence). CDR3 DNA: TGTGCCAGCAGCTTGGGGCGGCTGAACACTGAAGCTTTCTTT. Amino acid sequence: CASSLGRLNTEAFF.

This rearrangement joins TRBV24-1 to TRBJ1-1; D is undetermined. CDR1 is KGHDR, CDR2 SFDVKD, per germline. Trimming cost V 7 bases and J 5 bases, with 10 bases left between them. The CDR3 has 12 residues. CDR3 sequence (DNA): TGTGCCACCAGCGGATCAGGTACTGAAGCTTTCTTT. Its translation: CATSGSGTEAFF.

This rearrangement joins TRBV12-3 or TRBV12-4 to TRBJ1-6; TRBD1 aligns across 7 bases. Trimming took 6 bases from V and 9 from J; bases not matched to a gene: 5. CDR3 size: 13 residues. This CDR3 is CASSRRQGSPLHF. The CDR3 DNA reads as TGTGCCAGCAGCCGCCGACAGGGTTCACCCCTCCACTTT.

The chain links TRBV4-2 to TRBJ1-2; TRBD1 is a possible D gene (5 bases). The CDR3 runs 13 residues. The germline V and J ends were trimmed by 0 bases and 5 bases, with 7 bases remaining between them. Germline V CDR1 and CDR2: LGHNA, YNFKEQ. This chain's CDR3 is CASSQERGYGYTF. For the CDR3, the DNA is TGTGCCAGCAGCCAAGAACGGGGGTATGGCTACACCTTC.

This chain connects TRBV3-1 (or the pseudogene TRBV3-2) to TRBJ2-7; 8 bases map to TRBD1. Germline CDR1 and CDR2: LGHDT and YNNKEL (reference sequence). This CDR3 has 13 amino acids. The trim removed 0 bases at V and 10 bases at J, leaving 5 bases unmatched. The CDR3 sequence: CASSQDRQGAQYF. In DNA form, the CDR3 reads TGTGCCAGCAGCCAAGATCGGCAGGGGGCCCAGTACTTC.

The gene calls are TRBV18 and TRBJ2-3, with 10 nucleotides matching TRBD2. Germline V CDR1 and CDR2: KGHSH, LQKENI. The CDR3 loop spans 14 amino acids. The J segment lost 5 bases and the V segment lost 6 bases, leaving 5 bases of the junction unmatched. CDR3 DNA: TGTGCCAGCTCCCTAGCGGGAGAAAGAGATACGCAGTATTTT. It is translated as CASSLAGERDTQYF.

The chain has TRBV7-2 and TRBJ1-2; D gene unclear. Looked up from germline, CDR1 is SGHTA and CDR2 is FQGNSA. V lost 4 bases to trimming and J lost 4 bases, with 7 bases between them. The CDR3 runs 12 residues. The CDR3 DNA is TGTGCCAGCAGCTCTAACCCCTATGGCTACACCTTC. It yields the protein CASSSNPYGYTF.

This clone was counted a single time. This sequence joins TRBV9 and TRBJ2-3; D is possibly TRBD2 (6 bases). The CDR3 spans 15 residues. Trimming stripped 2 bases from V and 0 bases from J, with 10 bases between. Germline loops: CDR1 SGDLS, CDR2 YYNGEE. The CDR3 protein is CASSVSSASTDTQYF. The CDR3 bases are TGTGCCAGCAGCGTTTCTAGCGCTAGCACAGATACGCAGTATTTT.

The chain uses TRBV9 and TRBJ2-1, with 9 positions matching TRBD2. The V gene end was trimmed by 0 bases and the J gene end by 9 bases; junction bases not matched to a gene: 7. This CDR3 has 15 residues. The germline V gene has CDR1 SGDLS and CDR2 YYNGEE. The CDR3 loop reads CASSVGSSGRGEQFF. CDR3 in DNA: TGTGCCAGCAGCGTAGGTAGTAGCGGGAGAGGTGAGCAGTTCTTC.

The chain carries TRBV7-9 and TRBJ2-7, with a weak D call TRBD2 (6 bases). Germline V gives CDR1 SEHNR, CDR2 FQNEAQ (reference sequence). V lost 5 bases and J 5 bases, leaving 19 bases between the germline ends. The CDR3 sequence is 15 residues long. CDR3 residues: CASSRRRDSLDEQYF. CDR3 nucleotide sequence: TGTGCCAGCAGCCGCCGCCGGGACTCCCTGGACGAGCAGTACTTC.